These 4 T cell receptor beta chains were all obtained from the same sample, sequenced in a study of OX40 agonist ivuxolimab in advanced cancers. Data came from immunoSEQ multiplex PCR; TCRdb stores just in-frame clones and leaves some out. The sample holds 55,000 to 75,000 clones, roughly 80% seen once. This specimen was CD4+ or CD8+ T cells sorted from blood, taken in a trial of the OX40 agonist ivuxolimab. Receptors were obtained from an adult with an advanced solid tumor such as melanoma, head and neck, liver or kidney cancer.

To note about this clone: Other DNA variants within this sample encode the same CDR3. This chain uses TRBV28 with TRBJ2-5; 9 positions agree with TRBD1. The CDR3 extends over 14 amino acids. V trimming: 5 bases; J trimming: 4 bases; junction bases outside the gene matches: 5. In germline, CDR1 is MDHEN, CDR2 SYDVKM. The CDR3 coding sequence is TGTGCCAGCAGTAGAGGACAGGGGAGAGAGACCCAGTACTTC. As protein: CASSRGQGRETQYF.

The rearrangement links TRBV5-1 to TRBJ1-1; D may be TRBD1 (5 bases). Germline V gives CDR1 SGHRS, CDR2 YFSETQ. This CDR3 contains 15 residues. Deletions cut 0 bases from V and 7 bases from J, with 16 bases between. The DNA of the CDR3 is TGCGCCAGCAGCTTGGGGGGTCAGGGATACGGTGAAGCTTTCTTT. Amino acids: CASSLGGQGYGEAFF.

J is TRBJ1-1 and V is TRBV7-9; D remains ambiguous. There are 11 residues in the CDR3. V lost 7 bases and J lost 3, with 6 bases in between. Germline lookup yields CDR1 SEHNR and CDR2 FQNEAQ (reference sequence). CDR3 sequence reads: CASNEYTEAFF. CDR3 nucleotides: TGTGCCAGCAACGAGTACACTGAAGCTTTCTTT.

V usage is TRBV27 and J usage is TRBJ2-1; no clear D. There are 12 residues in the CDR3. Trimming shortened V by 5 bases and J by 10 bases, and 12 bases separated the two germline ends. Germline V gives CDR1 MNHEY, CDR2 SMNVEV (reference sequence). This CDR3 reads CASSQRAPEQFF. CDR3 in DNA: TGTGCCAGCAGTCAACGGGCACCCGAGCAGTTCTTC.